The 6 T cell receptor beta chains listed next were all sequenced from one sample in a study of shared clonotypes between healthy human individuals. The method was immunoSEQ multiplex PCR; TCRdb's version includes in-frame clones alone and lacks a portion of them. The sample records around 2,100,000 clones, about 95% being singletons. The naive CD8 population came from CD45RO-negative cells selected for CCR7, without terminally differentiated effector memory CD45RA+ cells. The sequencing input was naive CD8+ T cells sorted from blood. These receptors all stem from a man between 18 and 29 years old in good health.

This clone appeared a single time. The rearrangement uses TRBV15 and TRBJ1-4, with D possibly being TRBD1 (5 bases). From germline, CDR1 is LNHNV and CDR2 YYDKDF (reference sequence). This CDR3 spans 15 amino acids. Trimming stripped 6 bases from V and 5 bases from J, with 16 bases between. For the CDR3, the DNA is TGTGCCACCAGGAAAACCGGGACCGGAAATGAAAAACTGTTTTTT. Translating gives CATRKTGTGNEKLFF.

This clone was observed a single time. The gene calls are TRBV9 and TRBJ1-1; 7 nucleotides agree with TRBD1. CDR1 and CDR2 from the germline V gene are SGDLS and YYNGEE. Trimming removed 4 bases from V and 4 bases from J; junction bases left unmatched: 4. CDR3 length: 13 residues. The CDR3 loop reads CASSLTGSTEAFF. As DNA, the CDR3 is TGTGCCAGCAGCTTGACAGGGAGCACTGAAGCTTTCTTT.

The rearrangement joins TRBV11-2 to TRBJ1-4, with a weak D call TRBD1 (5 bases). The CDR3 totals 17 residues. Germline CDR1 is SGHAT and CDR2 is FQNNGV. With 1 base removed from V and 4 bases from J, the gap between germline ends came to 16 bases. DNA for the CDR3: TGTGCCAGCAGCTTAGTAGGGGAACCGGGGGTTAATGAAAAACTGTTTTTT. Translation: CASSLVGEPGVNEKLFF.

The V gene is TRBV6-5, the J gene TRBJ2-1; 7 bases map to TRBD1. V lost 2 bases, J lost 5 bases, and 3 bases stayed unmatched. The CDR3 has 14 amino acids. Germline V gene lookup returns CDR1 MNHEY and CDR2 SVGAGI. The DNA of the CDR3 is TGTGCCAGCAGTTACACAGGGGCTCACAATGAGCAGTTCTTC. It codes for CASSYTGAHNEQFF.

Details on this clone: At the DNA level, this CDR3 is encoded by other sequences in the same sample as well. This chain connects TRBV9 to TRBJ1-2, with D possibly matching TRBD1 (6 bases). Trimming removed 4 bases from V and 5 bases from J, with 9 bases in between. Looked up from germline, CDR1 is SGDLS and CDR2 is YYNGEE. The CDR3 spans 12 residues. The CDR3 DNA is TGTGCCAGCAGCCCAGGGGATTATGGCTACACCTTC. Its translation: CASSPGDYGYTF.

The chain employs TRBV30 and TRBJ2-7; the D is unclear. Per germline, CDR1 GTSNPN and CDR2 SVGIG (reference sequence). The length of the CDR3 is 15 residues. V dropped 2 bases and J dropped 0 bases, with 14 bases sitting between them. The CDR3 loop reads CAWSRPDQSSYEQYF. In DNA form, the CDR3 reads TGTGCCTGGAGTCGCCCGGACCAAAGCTCCTACGAGCAGTACTTC.